The 20 T cell receptor beta chains reported below all come from one sample, sequenced in a study of blood T cell repertoires in COVID-19. Here immunoSEQ multiplex PCR was the method, and the copy in TCRdb shows in-frame clones only, minus some. The sample shows more than 70,000 clones, around 80% of them seen only once. Input material: peripheral blood. The receptors here all came from a woman aged 80 or over with active or convalescent COVID-19.

V gene TRBV18 combines with J gene TRBJ2-7, with 10 bases matching TRBD1. The germline V gene has CDR1 KGHSH and CDR2 LQKENI. The CDR3 has 15 residues. V lost 1 base to trimming and J lost 7 bases; unmatched junction nucleotides: 7. DNA for the CDR3: TGTGCCAGCTCACCACTGGAGACAGGGGGCGGAGAGCAGTACTTC. This gives the protein CASSPLETGGGEQYF. Supplemented by reference TRBV18 and TRBJ2-7, the full variable domain reads NAGVMQNPRHLVRRRGQEARLRCSPMKGHSHVYWYRQLPEEGLKFMVYLQKENIIDESGMPKERFSAEFPKEGPSILRIQQVVRGDSAAYFCASSPLETGGGEQYFGPGTRLTVT.

The chain has TRBV11-2 and TRBJ2-7, with TRBD1 identical over 7 bases. The germline V gene has CDR1 SGHAT and CDR2 FQNNGV. The CDR3 runs 15 residues. The V and J ends lost 1 base and 4 bases, in that order; junction bases with no gene match: 7. This chain's CDR3 is CASSLGPGQPYEQYF. CDR3 nucleotide sequence: TGTGCCAGCAGCTTAGGGCCGGGACAGCCATACGAGCAGTACTTC.

The chain links TRBV5-1 to TRBJ2-5, with D possibly being TRBD2 (6 bases). Germline lookup yields CDR1 SGHRS and CDR2 YFSETQ. The CDR3 runs to 15 residues. Trimming stripped 1 base from V and 1 base from J, with 11 bases between. The CDR3 spells CASSLTGGRQETQYF. DNA for the CDR3: TGCGCCAGCAGCTTGACCGGGGGACGCCAAGAGACCCAGTACTTC.

This rearrangement joins TRBV9 to TRBJ2-5, with D perhaps TRBD2 (7 bases). Looked up from germline, CDR1 is SGDLS and CDR2 is YYNGEE. The germline V and J ends were trimmed by 4 bases and 5 bases, with 18 bases remaining between them. The CDR3 contains 15 residues. The CDR3 here is CASSLLGGEGETQYF. CDR3 bases: TGTGCCAGCAGCCTACTAGGGGGGGAGGGTGAGACCCAGTACTTC.

The V call is TRBV6-1, the J call TRBJ1-2; possibly TRBD1 for D (6 bases). Trimming left V 5 bases short and J 2 bases short, with 9 bases between. This CDR3 contains 13 residues. The germline V gene has CDR1 MNHNS and CDR2 SASEGT. CDR3 sequence: CASSPGTNYGYTF. For the CDR3, the DNA is TGTGCCAGCAGTCCCGGGACAAACTATGGCTACACCTTC.

The chain links TRBV13 to TRBJ1-4; the D is unclear. V dropped 0 bases and J dropped 5 bases, with 7 bases sitting between them. Germline V gene sequence: CDR1 PRHDT, CDR2 FYEKMQ (reference sequence). The length of the CDR3 is 14 residues. The DNA of the CDR3 is TGTGCCAGCAGCTTAGGTTCTAGGAATGAAAAACTGTTTTTT. Protein product: CASSLGSRNEKLFF.

V is TRBV21-1 and J is TRBJ1-6; TRBD1, the D gene given by the table, was not confirmed from the DNA. TRBV21-1 is described as a pseudogene. The length of the CDR3 is 16 residues. The CDR3 loop reads CASSKARQGSLIALHF. In DNA, the CDR3 is TGTGCCAGCAGCAAAGCCCGCCAGGGCTCCCTTATTGCCCTCCACTTT.

The genes are TRBV24-1 and TRBJ2-1, with TRBD2 matching 7 bases. With 5 bases clipped from V and 6 bases from J, the junction kept 12 bases outside the gene matches. The germline CDR1 and CDR2 sequences are KGHDR and SFDVKD. The CDR3 runs 16 residues. CDR3 sequence: CATSVSLGGSVNEQFF. The CDR3 region has the DNA TGTGCCACCAGTGTAAGTTTGGGCGGGAGTGTCAATGAGCAGTTCTTC.

The V and J genes are TRBV5-4 and TRBJ1-1; 11 bases agree with TRBD1. This CDR3 region has 16 residues. Germline CDR1 SGHNT, CDR2 YYREEE (reference sequence). V trimming: 4 bases; J trimming: 4 bases; junction bases outside the gene matches: 9. The CDR3 DNA is TGTGCCAGCAGCGGGGGACAGGGGGTAGGCGGCACTGAAGCTTTCTTT. Amino acids: CASSGGQGVGGTEAFF.

This clone was picked up one time. V is TRBV11-2 and J is TRBJ1-2, with 8 positions matching TRBD1. Looked up from germline, CDR1 is SGHAT and CDR2 is FQNNGV. V lost 6 bases, J lost 5 bases, and 5 bases stayed unmatched. This CDR3 is 13 amino acids long. The CDR3 sequence: CASRRTGWYGYTF. The DNA for the CDR3 is TGTGCCAGCAGACGGACAGGGTGGTATGGCTACACCTTC.

The V gene is TRBV28, the J gene TRBJ2-7, with a possible D match to TRBD2 (5 bases). Looked up from germline, CDR1 is MDHEN and CDR2 is SYDVKM. The CDR3 loop spans 15 amino acids. Trimming took off 11 bases at V and 0 bases at J, with 20 bases between the two ends. DNA of the CDR3: TGTGCCGCCCAAGTCGGTGGGAGCCGCTCCTACGAGCAGTACTTC. This translates into CAAQVGGSRSYEQYF.

V gene TRBV3-1 (or the pseudogene TRBV3-2) combines with J gene TRBJ2-7, with D hard to call. Trimming removed 0 bases from V and 3 bases from J, with 9 bases in between. Germline CDR1 is LGHDT and CDR2 is YNNKEL (reference sequence). This CDR3 has 14 amino acids. The CDR3 coding sequence is TGTGCCAGCAGCCAAGATCCGGCAGGCTACGAGCAGTACTTC. As protein: CASSQDPAGYEQYF.

This clone has just one count. J is TRBJ1-5 and V is TRBV7-8; TRBD1 aligns across 7 bases. This CDR3 region has 14 residues. Germline CDR1 is SGHVS and CDR2 is FQNEAQ. V gave up 5 bases and J gave up 2 bases; unmatched junction bases: 3. CDR3 in DNA: TGTGCCAGCAGCCGTGACAGGGGCAATCAGCCCCAGCATTTT. Its translation: CASSRDRGNQPQHF. Drawing the rest from reference TRBV7-8 and TRBJ1-5, the complete variable domain is GAGVSQSPRYKVAKRGQDVALRCDPISGHVSLFWYQQALGQGPEFLTYFQNEAQLDKSGLPSDRFFAERPEGSVSTLKIQRTQQEDSAVYLCASSRDRGNQPQHFGDGTRLSIL.

The chain joins TRBV7-6 to TRBJ1-2; D is possibly TRBD1 (6 bases). CDR1 SGHVS and CDR2 FNYEAQ come from the germline V gene. The CDR3 covers 13 residues. The V end was cut by 5 bases, the J end by 4 bases, with 11 bases between. CDR3 protein: CASSPQGTYGYTF. Written as DNA, the CDR3 is TGTGCCAGCAGCCCACAGGGTACCTATGGCTACACCTTC.

This chain connects TRBV19 to TRBJ2-1; 8 bases map to TRBD2. CDR1 is LNHDA and CDR2 is SQIVND in the germline V gene (reference sequence). V was clipped by 6 bases and J by 1 base; unmatched bases: 8. The CDR3 runs 16 residues. The CDR3 loop is CASRKIAGRSYNEQFF. CDR3 DNA sequence: TGTGCCAGTAGGAAAATAGCGGGGCGGTCCTACAATGAGCAGTTCTTC.

This chain joins TRBV7-2 and TRBJ1-1, with 8 bases lining up with TRBD1. Per germline, CDR1 SGHTA and CDR2 FQGNSA. The junction had 5 bases not matched to a gene; V was cut back by 5 bases and J by 0 bases. CDR3 size: 15 residues. CDR3 region: CASSGTGSVNTEAFF. DNA of the CDR3: TGTGCCAGCAGCGGGACAGGATCGGTGAACACTGAAGCTTTCTTT.

The V and J genes are TRBV6-5 and TRBJ1-4; 10 positions agree with TRBD1. Per the germline V gene, CDR1 is MNHEY and CDR2 is SVGAGI. The CDR3 spans 15 residues. V shed 5 bases and J 8 bases; nucleotides not matched to a gene: 8. The DNA of the CDR3 is TGTGCCAGCAGTACCTGGACAGGGGGGAGAGAAAAACTGTTTTTT. Translating it yields CASSTWTGGREKLFF.

V usage is TRBV18 and J usage is TRBJ2-7; 13 nucleotides match TRBD2. The CDR3 length is 15 residues. V gave up 3 bases and J gave up 2 bases; unmatched junction bases: 1. The germline gives CDR1 KGHSH, CDR2 LQKENI. CDR3 loop: CASSPGLAGTYEQYF. CDR3 sequence (DNA): TGTGCCAGCTCACCGGGACTAGCGGGGACCTACGAGCAGTACTTC.

The gene calls are TRBV13 and TRBJ2-2, with D tentatively TRBD1 (6 bases). This CDR3 has 15 amino acids. Trimming left V 5 bases short and J 1 base short, with 11 bases between. From germline, CDR1 is PRHDT and CDR2 FYEKMQ (reference sequence). The CDR3 reads CASSHGTLNTGELFF. The DNA for the CDR3 is TGTGCCAGCAGCCACGGGACACTGAACACCGGGGAGCTGTTTTTT.

The gene calls are TRBV29-1 and TRBJ2-1, with 10 bases fitting TRBD2. The V gene end was trimmed by 0 bases and the J gene end by 12 bases; junction bases not matched to a gene: 23. This CDR3 is 19 amino acids long. Germline V gives CDR1 SQVTM, CDR2 ANQGSEA. Here the CDR3 reads CSVEDEARWLGSGGWRQFF. DNA for the CDR3: TGCAGCGTTGAAGATGAGGCCAGGTGGTTGGGTAGCGGGGGGTGGCGGCAGTTCTTC.